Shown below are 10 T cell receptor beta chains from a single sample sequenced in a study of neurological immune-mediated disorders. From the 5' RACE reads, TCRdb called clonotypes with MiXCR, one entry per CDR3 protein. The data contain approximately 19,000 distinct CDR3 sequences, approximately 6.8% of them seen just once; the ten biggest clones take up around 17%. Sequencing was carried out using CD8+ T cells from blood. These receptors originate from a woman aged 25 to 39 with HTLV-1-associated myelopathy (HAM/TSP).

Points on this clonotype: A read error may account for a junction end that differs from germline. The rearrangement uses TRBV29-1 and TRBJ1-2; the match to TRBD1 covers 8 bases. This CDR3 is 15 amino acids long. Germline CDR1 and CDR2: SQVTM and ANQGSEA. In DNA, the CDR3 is TGCAGCGTTGGTCAGGGGGACAGGTTCTCTCGTGGCTACACCTTT. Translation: CSVGQGDRFSRGYTF.

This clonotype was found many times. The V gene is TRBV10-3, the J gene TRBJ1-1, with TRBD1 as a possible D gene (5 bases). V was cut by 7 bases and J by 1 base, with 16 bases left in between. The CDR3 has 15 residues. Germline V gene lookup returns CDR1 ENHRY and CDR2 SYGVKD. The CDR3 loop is CAIKAVDRQNTEAFF. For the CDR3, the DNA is TGTGCCATCAAGGCGGTCGACAGACAGAACACTGAAGCTTTCTTT.

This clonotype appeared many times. CDR3 amino acids: CSAWDRGGDTQYF. CDR3 nucleotide sequence: TGCAGTGCCTGGGACAGGGGCGGAGATACGCAGTATTTT. The chain has TRBV20-1 and TRBJ2-3, with 10 bases that match TRBD1. The CDR3 is 13 residues long. V lost 6 bases and J lost 5; bases outside the gene matches: 5. Germline assignment: CDR1 DFQATT and CDR2 SNEGSKA (reference sequence).

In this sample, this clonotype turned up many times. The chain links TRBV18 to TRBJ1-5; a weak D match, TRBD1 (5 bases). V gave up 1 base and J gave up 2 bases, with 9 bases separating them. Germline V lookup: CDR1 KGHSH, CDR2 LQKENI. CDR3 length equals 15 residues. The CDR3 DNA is TGTGCCAGCTCACCACAGGGGACGCGCAATCAGCCCCAGCATTTT. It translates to CASSPQGTRNQPQHF.

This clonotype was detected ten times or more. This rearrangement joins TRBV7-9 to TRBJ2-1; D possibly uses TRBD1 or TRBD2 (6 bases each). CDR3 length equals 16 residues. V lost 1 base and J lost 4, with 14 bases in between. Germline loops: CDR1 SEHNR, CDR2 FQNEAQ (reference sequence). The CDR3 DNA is TGTGCCAGCAGCTTAGTGGGCAGGGGAGGATACAATGAGCAGTTCTTC. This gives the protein CASSLVGRGGYNEQFF.

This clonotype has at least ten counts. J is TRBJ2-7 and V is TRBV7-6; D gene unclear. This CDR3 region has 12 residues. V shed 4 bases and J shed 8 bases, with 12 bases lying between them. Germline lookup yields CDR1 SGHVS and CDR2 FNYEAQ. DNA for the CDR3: TGTGCCAGCAGCTCCGGGCCCCAGAAGCAGTACTTC. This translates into CASSSGPQKQYF. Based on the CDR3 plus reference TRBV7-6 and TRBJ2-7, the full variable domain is GAGVSQSPRYKVTKRGQDVALRCDPISGHVSLYWYRQALGQGPEFLTYFNYEAQQDKSGLPNDRFSAERPEGSISTLTIQRTEQRDSAMYRCASSSGPQKQYFGPGTRLTVT.

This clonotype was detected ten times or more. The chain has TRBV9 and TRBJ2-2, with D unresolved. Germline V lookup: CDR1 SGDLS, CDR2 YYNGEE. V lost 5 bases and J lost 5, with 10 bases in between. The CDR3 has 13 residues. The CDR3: CASRGTGTGELFF. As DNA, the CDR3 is TGTGCCAGCAGGGGAACTGGGACCGGGGAGCTGTTTTTT.

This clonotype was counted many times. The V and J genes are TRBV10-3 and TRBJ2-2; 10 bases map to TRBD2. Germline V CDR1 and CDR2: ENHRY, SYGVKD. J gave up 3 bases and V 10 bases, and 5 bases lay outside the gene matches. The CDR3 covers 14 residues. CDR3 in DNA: TGTGCCACCCAGCGGGGGGGCGACACCGGGGAGCTGTTTTTT. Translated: CATQRGGDTGELFF.

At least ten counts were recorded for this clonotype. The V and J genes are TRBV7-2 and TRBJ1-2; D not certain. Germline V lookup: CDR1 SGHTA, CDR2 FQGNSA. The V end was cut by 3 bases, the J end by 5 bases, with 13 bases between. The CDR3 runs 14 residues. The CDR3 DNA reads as TGTGCCAGCAGCTTTGAAGAAGGAGTTTATGGCTACACCTTC. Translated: CASSFEEGVYGYTF.

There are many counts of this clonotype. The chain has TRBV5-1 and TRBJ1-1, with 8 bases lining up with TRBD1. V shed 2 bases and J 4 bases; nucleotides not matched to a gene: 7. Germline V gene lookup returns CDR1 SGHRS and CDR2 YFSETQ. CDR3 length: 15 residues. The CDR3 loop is CASSLRGQGGTEAFF. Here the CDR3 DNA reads TGCGCCAGCAGCTTAAGAGGACAGGGCGGCACTGAAGCTTTCTTT.